Presented here are 17 T cell receptor beta chains from one specimen sequenced in a study of beta chain features in type 1 diabetes. The authors reverse transcribed all of the isolated RNA, so sequencing captured expressed TCRB transcripts. Repertoires were generated with immunoSEQ multiplex PCR, while TCRdb's copy carries only in-frame clones and drops some. The sample consists of about 150,000 clones, under 60% of them appearing once. Source material: Tregs from blood. The receptors were gathered from a man aged 18 to 35 in good health.

On this clone: Other DNA sequences in the sample encode the same CDR3. The V call is TRBV18, the J call TRBJ2-1; D is uncertain. This CDR3 is 11 amino acids long. V lost 3 bases and J lost 6, with 3 bases in between. Germline CDR1 and CDR2: KGHSH and LQKENI. CDR3 sequence reads: CASSPLNEQFF. CDR3 bases: TGTGCCAGCTCACCCCTCAATGAGCAGTTCTTC.

This clone was observed a single time. This chain links TRBV4-3 with TRBJ1-4; a possible D gene is TRBD1 (5 bases). This CDR3 region has 14 residues. Germline CDR1 LGHNA, CDR2 YSLEER. V was shortened by 0 bases and J by 10 bases, with 12 bases between the two germline ends. The CDR3 loop reads CASSQDPQGGKLFF. CDR3 DNA sequence: TGCGCCAGCAGCCAAGATCCGCAGGGCGGAAAACTGTTTTTT.

This clone was seen more than once but under ten times. This chain joins TRBV2 and TRBJ2-3; D is unresolved. The CDR3 contains 13 residues. Germline assignment: CDR1 SNHLY and CDR2 FYNNEI. V was pared by 5 bases and J by 2 bases, with 8 bases between. CDR3 region: CASSLEVTDTQYF. The CDR3 DNA sequence: TGTGCCAGCAGTCTAGAGGTCACAGATACGCAGTATTTT.

The chain has TRBV11-2 and TRBJ1-2; the D gene is possibly TRBD1 (6 bases). CDR1 is SGHAT and CDR2 is FQNNGV in the germline V gene. CDR3 length: 14 amino acids. The V gene lost 6 bases and the J gene lost 7 bases, with 18 bases spanning the gap. In DNA, the CDR3 is TGTGCCAGCAGTTACTCCGGGACATCTGTTGGCTACACCTTC. It specifies CASSYSGTSVGYTF. The full variable domain, completed using reference TRBV11-2 and TRBJ1-2, is EAGVAQSPRYKIIEKRQSVAFWCNPISGHATLYWYQQILGQGPKLLIQFQNNGVVDDSQLPKDRFSAERLKGVDSTLKIQPAKLEDSAVYLCASSYSGTSVGYTFGSGTRLTVV.

The CDR3 reads CASSDSLRDRGHEQYF. The CDR3, as DNA: TGTGCCAGCAGTGACTCCCTCCGGGACAGGGGACACGAGCAGTACTTC. The chain joins TRBV25-1 to TRBJ2-7; 10 nucleotides agree with TRBD1. CDR3 length: 16 residues. V was clipped by 3 bases and J by 5 bases; unmatched bases: 10. Germline CDR1 reads MGHDK; CDR2 reads SYGVNS.

The V gene is TRBV7-8, the J gene TRBJ2-1; 10 positions agree with TRBD2. The junction had 10 bases not matched to a gene; V was cut back by 1 base and J by 4 bases. The CDR3 has 18 residues. Germline V gene lookup returns CDR1 SGHVS and CDR2 FQNEAQ. The CDR3 coding sequence is TGTGCCAGCAGCTTAGGGGGGTTCCTAGCGGGAGTGTACAATGAGCAGTTCTTC. Protein product: CASSLGGFLAGVYNEQFF.

V gene TRBV18 combines with J gene TRBJ2-7, with D unclear. CDR1 is KGHSH and CDR2 is LQKENI in the germline V gene. With 2 bases removed from V and 4 bases from J, the gap between germline ends came to 18 bases. The CDR3 runs 16 residues. CDR3 amino acids: CASSPVDPGLVYEQYF. CDR3 coding DNA: TGTGCCAGCTCACCAGTCGACCCGGGTCTGGTTTACGAGCAGTACTTC.

The rearrangement uses TRBV27 and TRBJ1-1; D is ambiguous. The germline V and J ends were trimmed by 3 bases and 1 base, with 18 bases remaining between them. The germline gives CDR1 MNHEY, CDR2 SMNVEV (reference sequence). This CDR3 is built from 17 residues. CDR3 nucleotides: TGTGCCAGCAGTTTTGGTGCCAGGAAATACCAGAACACTGAAGCTTTCTTT. Translating gives CASSFGARKYQNTEAFF.

Only one count was recorded for this clone. The gene calls are TRBV5-1 and TRBJ2-7, with a possible D match to TRBD1 (5 bases). Germline loops: CDR1 SGHRS, CDR2 YFSETQ. V was cut by 3 bases and J by 0 bases, with 10 bases left in between. This CDR3 is 14 amino acids long. The CDR3 bases are TGCGCCAGCAGCTCCGAAGGGGACTCCTACGAGCAGTACTTC. It yields the protein CASSSEGDSYEQYF.

The V gene is TRBV5-4, the J gene TRBJ2-3, with TRBD1 matching over 11 bases. The CDR3 is made up of 16 amino acids. Trimming took 4 bases from V and 2 from J; bases not matched to a gene: 6. Germline V gives CDR1 SGHNT, CDR2 YYREEE (reference sequence). CDR3 DNA: TGTGCCAGCAGCATCGGACAGGGGGCGACCACAGATACGCAGTATTTT. Amino acids: CASSIGQGATTDTQYF.

V gene TRBV5-1 combines with J gene TRBJ1-6, with a weak D call TRBD1 (6 bases). V was shortened by 3 bases and J by 7 bases, with 11 bases between the two germline ends. The CDR3 runs to 14 residues. From germline, CDR1 is SGHRS and CDR2 YFSETQ. DNA of the CDR3: TGCGCCAGCAGCTCGACAGGCGTCAATTCACCCCTCCACTTT. The encoded protein is CASSSTGVNSPLHF.

This clone has only a few counts. The gene calls are TRBV4-3 and TRBJ2-1; perhaps TRBD2 as D (5 bases). Trimming removed 4 bases from V and 5 bases from J, with 9 bases in between. The length of the CDR3 is 13 residues. The germline V gene encodes CDR1 LGHNA and CDR2 YSLEER. The CDR3 here is CASSLEGNNEQFF. CDR3 nucleotides: TGCGCCAGCAGCCTCGAGGGAAACAATGAGCAGTTCTTC.

The chain couples TRBV4-2 to TRBJ2-7, with 10 nucleotides matching TRBD1. The CDR3 totals 16 residues. Looked up from germline, CDR1 is LGHNA and CDR2 is YNFKEQ. The V and J ends lost 3 bases and 1 base, in that order; junction bases with no gene match: 6. The CDR3 loop reads CASSQGDRGQSYEQYF. The CDR3, as DNA: TGTGCCAGCAGCCAGGGAGACAGGGGGCAATCCTACGAGCAGTACTTC.

This chain uses TRBV19 with TRBJ1-5; no clear D gene. The V end lost 5 bases, the J end lost 4 bases, and 6 bases lay between the germline ends. Germline V gene data show CDR1 as LNHDA and CDR2 as SQIVND (reference sequence). The CDR3 runs 12 residues. The CDR3 protein is CASSYGNQPQHF. The CDR3 DNA sequence: TGTGCCAGTAGTTACGGTAATCAGCCCCAGCATTTT.

The chain couples TRBV11-2 to TRBJ1-4; 8 nucleotides align to TRBD1. Germline V gives CDR1 SGHAT, CDR2 FQNNGV. The CDR3 loop spans 15 amino acids. Germline trimming cut 3 bases from V and 5 bases from J; bases unmatched to any gene: 5. CDR3 amino acids: CASSLGQEPNEKLFF. The CDR3 region has the DNA TGTGCCAGCAGCTTGGGACAGGAACCGAATGAAAAACTGTTTTTT.

In this sample, this clone turned up a few times. The genes are TRBV29-1 and TRBJ1-1; D ambiguous. This CDR3 has 11 residues. The germline V gene encodes CDR1 SQVTM and CDR2 ANQGSEA. V shed 3 bases and J shed 9 bases, with 11 bases lying between them. This CDR3 is CSVDYGLKAFF. CDR3 coding DNA: TGCAGCGTTGACTACGGTCTGAAAGCTTTCTTT.

V gene TRBV19 combines with J gene TRBJ2-1, with TRBD2 matching 8 bases. The CDR3 is 14 amino acids. CDR1 and CDR2 from the germline V gene are LNHDA and SQIVND (reference sequence). With V trimmed by 7 bases and J by 3 bases, 5 bases remained unmatched. The CDR3 sequence: CASKREGIYNEQFF. As DNA, the CDR3 is TGTGCCAGTAAACGGGAGGGCATCTACAATGAGCAGTTCTTC.